The 25 T cell receptor beta chains given below trace back to one sample, sequenced in a study of identical twins. TCRdb re-called the 5' RACE reads through MiXCR, storing one row per CDR3 protein. The sample lists 460,000 or so distinct CDR3 sequences, 14% seen once, with about 0.52% in the top ten. This sample was also put to use in a study of yellow fever vaccine responses in identical twins.

Sequenced: CD4+ T cells sorted from blood. The receptors derive from a woman between 18 and 29 years old in good health.

The table lists this clonotype with a few counts. The chain links TRBV20-1 to TRBJ2-7, with 7 bases aligning to TRBD2. The length of the CDR3 is 14 residues. From germline, CDR1 is DFQATT and CDR2 SNEGSKA (reference sequence). V lost 3 bases and J lost 4; bases outside the gene matches: 9. This CDR3 is CSARWAGVGYEQYF. The DNA of the CDR3 is TGCAGTGCTAGGTGGGCGGGAGTTGGGTACGAGCAGTACTTC.

This chain connects TRBV7-9 to TRBJ2-7; D is possibly TRBD2 (5 bases). From germline, CDR1 is SEHNR and CDR2 FQNEAQ (reference sequence). V lost 2 bases to trimming and J lost 1 base, with 9 bases between them. The CDR3 is 14 residues long. The CDR3 reads CASSLPGFSYEQYF. The CDR3, as DNA: TGTGCCAGCAGCTTACCGGGGTTTTCCTACGAGCAGTACTTC.

This clonotype was counted between two and nine times. V gene TRBV12-3 or TRBV12-4 combines with J gene TRBJ2-1; tentatively, D is TRBD1 (6 bases). The CDR3 loop spans 14 amino acids. The germline V and J ends were trimmed by 6 bases and 5 bases, with 14 bases remaining between them. For the CDR3, the DNA is TGTGCCAGCAGCCAGCCGGACAGAGACAATGAGCAGTTCTTC. Its protein is CASSQPDRDNEQFF.

J is TRBJ1-5 and V is TRBV6-1; 9 nucleotides line up with TRBD1. The junction had 6 bases not matched to a gene; V was cut back by 0 bases and J by 6 bases. CDR1 is MNHNS, CDR2 SASEGT, per germline. The CDR3 is 16 residues long. The DNA for the CDR3 is TGTGCCAGCAGTGAAGCTTGGGACAGGGTATTTCAGCCCCAGCATTTT. Translation: CASSEAWDRVFQPQHF.

The chain combines TRBV20-1 with TRBJ2-4; 9 nucleotides match TRBD2. Trimming cost V 3 bases and J 2 bases; bases outside gene matches: 8. The germline V gene has CDR1 DFQATT and CDR2 SNEGSKA (reference sequence). This CDR3 has 16 residues. CDR3 in amino acids: CSARSGGGASKNIQYF. The CDR3 coding sequence is TGCAGTGCTAGGTCCGGCGGGGGGGCCTCCAAAAACATTCAGTACTTC.

The genes are TRBV29-1 and TRBJ2-7; possible D gene TRBD1, 5 bases. The CDR3 spans 13 residues. Trimming cost V 0 bases and J 2 bases, with 8 bases left between them. CDR1 and CDR2 from the germline V gene are SQVTM and ANQGSEA. Written as DNA, the CDR3 is TGCAGCGTTGAAGAGGACACGACCTACGAGCAGTACTTC. Translation gives CSVEEDTTYEQYF.

The chain has TRBV12-3 or TRBV12-4 and TRBJ1-2; 9 nucleotides line up with TRBD1. This CDR3 comprises 15 residues. Trimming at V came to 4 bases and at J to 4 bases, leaving 7 bases not matched to a gene. In nucleotides, the CDR3 is TGTGCCAGCAGTTCCCGACAGGGGGGTGGCTATGGCTACACCTTC. Translation gives CASSSRQGGGYGYTF.

This clonotype was detected only a few times. This chain connects TRBV6-2 or TRBV6-3 to TRBJ2-1; D is unresolved. CDR1 MNHEY and CDR2 SVGEGT come from the germline V gene. V lost 5 bases and J lost 9, with 11 bases in between. The CDR3 spans 12 residues. Here the CDR3 DNA reads TGTGCCAGCAGTACTCGCGGTAGTGAGCAGTTCTTC. Translation: CASSTRGSEQFF.

This chain links TRBV4-3 with TRBJ2-1, with D tentatively TRBD2 (5 bases). Deletions cut 5 bases from V and 12 bases from J, with 14 bases between. The CDR3 length is 12 residues. Germline assignment: CDR1 LGHNA and CDR2 YSLEER. DNA for the CDR3: TGCGCCAGCAGCAGAGGGCCGGGCTCGCAGTTCTTC. Residues: CASSRGPGSQFF.

The V and J genes are TRBV12-3 or TRBV12-4 and TRBJ2-7; a possible D gene is TRBD1 (6 bases). This CDR3 contains 15 residues. The ends were cut back, 5 bases at V and 2 bases at J, with 16 bases in the middle. The DNA for the CDR3 is TGTGCCAGCAGTCATCCCGCCGGGACAACCTACGAGCAGTACTTC. It yields the protein CASSHPAGTTYEQYF.

The V and J genes are TRBV20-1 and TRBJ1-1; no clear D gene. CDR1 is DFQATT and CDR2 is SNEGSKA in the germline V gene (reference sequence). The CDR3 extends over 11 amino acids. V was shortened by 1 base and J by 0 bases, with 0 bases between the two germline ends. CDR3 amino acids: CSARVNTEAFF. The CDR3 DNA sequence: TGCAGTGCTAGAGTGAACACTGAAGCTTTCTTT.

The rearrangement uses TRBV5-1 and TRBJ2-5, with TRBD1 matching 7 bases. With 6 bases clipped from V and 2 bases from J, the junction kept 7 bases outside the gene matches. This CDR3 has 14 amino acids. Germline CDR1 and CDR2: SGHRS and YFSETQ. In nucleotides, the CDR3 is TGCGCCAGCAAGACCCGGGACAGACAAGAGACCCAGTACTTC. The encoded protein is CASKTRDRQETQYF.

The table lists this clonotype with a few counts. The chain is built from TRBV6-5 and TRBJ1-6; a weak D match, TRBD1 (5 bases). V lost 2 bases and J 8 bases, leaving 13 bases between the germline ends. The germline V gene has CDR1 MNHEY and CDR2 SVGAGI. The CDR3 is made up of 15 amino acids. CDR3 sequence (DNA): TGTGCCAGCAGTTACCCGCGGCAGGGCGATTCACCCCTCCACTTT. Residues: CASSYPRQGDSPLHF.

This clonotype was seen a handful of times. The germline gene is not matched at one end of the junction; a read error may be the cause. The chain couples TRBV7-7 to TRBJ2-2; 7 bases map to TRBD2. The CDR3 has 14 amino acids. The V gene's germline CDR1 is SSHAT and CDR2 FNYEAQ (reference sequence). CDR3 residues: CASSPREATGELFF. The CDR3 nucleotides read TGTGCTAGCAGCCCCCGGGAGGCCACCGGGGAGCTGTTTTTT.

Notes on this clonotype: With a much larger clone just one base away, this may be a read error. The rearrangement joins TRBV15 to TRBJ2-7; D unclear. CDR1 is LNHNV, CDR2 YYDKDF, per germline (reference sequence). This CDR3 contains 13 residues. V shed 1 base and J shed 2 bases, with 6 bases lying between them. CDR3 sequence (DNA): TGTGCCACCAGCAGAGTTGGGACCTACGAGCAGTACTTC. The encoded protein is CATSRVGTYEQYF.

This clonotype was detected only a few times. CDR3 sequence reads: CASSLGPGREQFF. In DNA, the CDR3 is TGTGCCAGCAGCTTAGGACCGGGGCGGGAGCAGTTCTTC. V is TRBV7-8 and J is TRBJ2-1; D tentatively fits TRBD1 or TRBD2 (5 bases each). V was trimmed by 1 base and J by 10 bases, leaving 11 bases between them. This CDR3 has 13 residues. From germline, CDR1 is SGHVS and CDR2 FQNEAQ.

Ten or more counts support this clonotype. The chain couples TRBV4-3 to TRBJ1-1, with D unresolved. This CDR3 has 15 amino acids. The ends were cut back, 0 bases at V and 2 bases at J, with 10 bases in the middle. The V gene's germline CDR1 is LGHNA and CDR2 YSLEER. The CDR3 sequence: CASSQEGYSNTEAFF. Here the CDR3 DNA reads TGCGCCAGCAGCCAAGAAGGATACAGTAACACTGAAGCTTTCTTT.

This clonotype showed up just a few times. The rearrangement uses TRBV12-3 or TRBV12-4 and TRBJ1-5; tentative D call: TRBD1 (6 bases). Trimming took 3 bases from V and 0 from J, leaving 6 bases between them. The length of the CDR3 is 14 residues. Here the CDR3 reads CASSLGASNQPQHF. Here the CDR3 DNA reads TGTGCCAGCAGTTTGGGGGCTAGCAATCAGCCCCAGCATTTT.

This clonotype was seen more than once but under ten times. This rearrangement joins TRBV20-1 to TRBJ1-4; D is uncertain. Looked up from germline, CDR1 is DFQATT and CDR2 is SNEGSKA (reference sequence). V gave up 2 bases and J gave up 0 bases, with 7 bases separating them. The CDR3 loop spans 14 amino acids. For the CDR3, the DNA is TGCAGTGCTAGACAGGATTCAACTAATGAAAAACTGTTTTTT. This gives the protein CSARQDSTNEKLFF.

This clonotype was seen a few times. The J gene is TRBJ2-7, the V gene TRBV7-2; 15 bases are shared with TRBD2. This CDR3 has 15 amino acids. Looked up from germline, CDR1 is SGHTA and CDR2 is FQGNSA. V gave up 4 bases and J gave up 7 bases; unmatched junction bases: 5. The CDR3 DNA reads as TGTGCCAGCAGCTCTGGGGGACTAGCGGGAGGAGAGCAGTACTTC. Translation: CASSSGGLAGGEQYF.

This clonotype was detected only a few times. This chain joins TRBV6-1 and TRBJ2-5, with 8 bases lining up with TRBD2. The CDR3 is made up of 15 amino acids. Per germline, CDR1 MNHNS and CDR2 SASEGT. Trimming cost V 5 bases and J 1 base; bases outside gene matches: 6. Here the CDR3 reads CASSSSGLPQETQYF. In DNA form, the CDR3 reads TGTGCCAGCAGTTCTAGCGGGCTTCCCCAAGAGACCCAGTACTTC.

The chain links TRBV2 to TRBJ2-7, with no clear D. The CDR3 has 11 amino acids. V was shortened by 8 bases and J by 6 bases, with 11 bases between the two germline ends. Germline V lookup: CDR1 SNHLY, CDR2 FYNNEI. CDR3 in DNA: TGTGCCAGCCAACCTAACACCGAGCAGTACTTC. Protein: CASQPNTEQYF.

The chain links TRBV11-2 to TRBJ2-2; 9 nucleotides match TRBD1. Losses at the gene ends were 2 bases for V and 2 bases for J; bases not matched to a gene: 9. Germline values: CDR1 SGHAT, CDR2 FQNNGV. The CDR3 runs to 18 residues. This CDR3 reads CASSLRPPGQGNTGELFF. CDR3 nucleotide sequence: TGTGCCAGCAGCTTACGTCCGCCGGGACAGGGTAACACCGGGGAGCTGTTTTTT. Complete variable domain (other parts from reference TRBV11-2 and TRBJ2-2): EAGVAQSPRYKIIEKRQSVAFWCNPISGHATLYWYQQILGQGPKLLIQFQNNGVVDDSQLPKDRFSAERLKGVDSTLKIQPAKLEDSAVYLCASSLRPPGQGNTGELFFGEGSRLTVL.

The genes are TRBV12-3 or TRBV12-4 and TRBJ1-5; TRBD1 aligns across 10 bases. This CDR3 comprises 14 residues. The trim removed 4 bases at V and 6 bases at J, leaving 3 bases unmatched. The DNA for the CDR3 is TGTGCCAGCAGTTCGACAGGGGGCTTTCAGCCCCAGCATTTT. Its translation is CASSSTGGFQPQHF.

This sequence joins TRBV7-2 and TRBJ2-1, with a tentative D call TRBD2 (5 bases). The CDR3 length is 15 residues. V lost 0 bases to trimming and J lost 5 bases, with 11 bases between them. Germline CDR1 is SGHTA and CDR2 is FQGNSA. The CDR3 nucleotides are TGTGCCAGCAGCTTAGCCCTAGGGCGGGACAATGAGCAGTTCTTC. Amino acids: CASSLALGRDNEQFF.